This entry lists 13 T cell receptor beta chains sequenced from one sample in a study of blood T cell repertoires in COVID-19. The assay was immunoSEQ multiplex PCR, and TCRdb's table has in-frame clones only and misses some. The table has about 220,000 clones, about 85% seen once; the top ten hold over 2.5%. Material: peripheral blood. The receptor source for this set is a man aged 45-65 years who had recovered from COVID-19.

Here the CDR3 DNA reads TGTGCCAGCAGTTTATGGACAGCCGGTGCCCTCCACTTT. Residues: CASSLWTAGALHF. The chain is built from TRBV27 and TRBJ1-6; D might be TRBD1 (6 bases). Germline CDR1 reads MNHEY; CDR2 reads SMNVEV (reference sequence). V lost 1 base, J lost 14 bases, and 12 bases lay in between. The CDR3 spans 13 residues.

This chain connects TRBV18 to TRBJ1-3, with 7 bases lining up with TRBD1. The CDR3 loop spans 13 amino acids. The trim removed 3 bases at V and 4 bases at J, leaving 0 bases unmatched. Germline V gives CDR1 KGHSH, CDR2 LQKENI. The CDR3 protein is CASSPGQGNTIYF. CDR3 nucleotides: TGTGCCAGCTCACCGGGACAGGGAAACACCATATATTTT.

There are a few counts of this clone. The rearrangement links TRBV28 to TRBJ2-3; 8 nucleotides match TRBD2. The length of the CDR3 is 17 residues. Germline V gene sequence: CDR1 MDHEN, CDR2 SYDVKM. The V gene end was trimmed by 5 bases and the J gene end by 4 bases; junction bases not matched to a gene: 14. CDR3 protein: CASSPSLKAGVADTQYF. DNA for the CDR3: TGTGCCAGCAGTCCTTCCCTAAAAGCGGGAGTAGCAGATACGCAGTATTTT.

V usage is TRBV5-4 and J usage is TRBJ2-1; perhaps TRBD2 as D (7 bases). This CDR3 spans 17 amino acids. V was pared by 2 bases and J by 4 bases, with 19 bases between. Germline CDR1 reads SGHNT; CDR2 reads YYREEE (reference sequence). This CDR3 is CASSFMRGTTKYNEQFF. The DNA of the CDR3 is TGTGCCAGCAGCTTCATGCGGGGGACAACGAAATACAATGAGCAGTTCTTC.

The J gene is TRBJ1-3, the V gene TRBV15; tentative D call: TRBD1 (5 bases). Germline values: CDR1 LNHNV, CDR2 YYDKDF (reference sequence). The V end lost 0 bases, the J end lost 5 bases, and 11 bases lay between the germline ends. There are 15 residues in the CDR3. The CDR3 nucleotides read TGTGCCACCAGCAGAGAAGGGGATAGGAGAAACACCATATATTTT. This sequence encodes CATSREGDRRNTIYF.

The chain joins TRBV27 to TRBJ1-5; no clear D. Trimming left V 2 bases short and J 6 bases short, with 11 bases between. This CDR3 contains 14 residues. Germline CDR1 MNHEY, CDR2 SMNVEV (reference sequence). CDR3 nucleotides: TGTGCCAGCAGTTTAGCGAGGGCGGCTCAGCCCCAGCATTTT. Translating gives CASSLARAAQPQHF.

The V call is TRBV6-5, the J call TRBJ2-2; 7 nucleotides line up with TRBD1. V lost 7 bases, J lost 0 bases, and 2 bases stayed unmatched. The CDR3 loop spans 14 amino acids. The germline V gene encodes CDR1 MNHEY and CDR2 SVGAGI. The CDR3, as DNA: TGTGCCAGCATCGGACAGGCGAACACCGGGGAGCTGTTTTTT. Translation gives CASIGQANTGELFF.

Only a few counts were recorded for this clone. The rearrangement links TRBV7-9 to TRBJ2-7; D possibly corresponds to TRBD1 (5 bases). From germline, CDR1 is SEHNR and CDR2 FQNEAQ (reference sequence). The CDR3 covers 15 residues. With 5 bases removed from V and 2 bases from J, the gap between germline ends came to 16 bases. Here the CDR3 reads CASSPTDSYTYEQYF. For the CDR3, the DNA is TGTGCCAGCAGCCCGACAGATTCCTATACCTACGAGCAGTACTTC.

The rearrangement links TRBV27 to TRBJ2-7; 11 bases are a match to TRBD2. Germline V gene sequence: CDR1 MNHEY, CDR2 SMNVEV (reference sequence). CDR3 length: 13 residues. V dropped 5 bases and J dropped 6; count of bases not matched to a gene: 3. CDR3 protein: CASSPGTSGEQYF. DNA for the CDR3: TGTGCCAGCAGTCCCGGGACTAGCGGCGAGCAGTACTTC.

This clone was counted between two and nine times. Germline and junction disagree at one end, which may indicate a read error. This sequence joins TRBV30 and TRBJ2-1; TRBD2 might be the D (6 bases). CDR3 size: 13 residues. Germline lookup yields CDR1 GTSNPN and CDR2 SVGIG (reference sequence). CDR3 region: CAGRLVGYNEQFF. CDR3 bases: TGTGCCGGGAGGTTGGTCGGCTACAATGAGCAGTTCTTC. Combining the CDR3 with reference TRBV30 and TRBJ2-1 gives the whole variable domain SQTIHQWPATLVQPVGSPLSLECTVEGTSNPNLYWYRQAAGRGLQLLFYSVGIGQISSEVPQNLSASRPQDRQFILSSKKLLLSDSGFYLCAGRLVGYNEQFFGPGTRLTVL.

The V call is TRBV6-6, the J call TRBJ1-1; TRBD1 might be the D (5 bases). With 6 bases removed from V and 1 base from J, the gap between germline ends came to 12 bases. Per germline, CDR1 MNHNY and CDR2 SVGAGI (reference sequence). The CDR3 has 14 residues. The CDR3 reads CASSLSRGNTEAFF. In DNA form, the CDR3 reads TGTGCCAGCAGCTTGAGTAGGGGGAACACTGAAGCTTTCTTT.

This clone turned up a few times. The chain carries TRBV18 and TRBJ1-6; possible D gene TRBD1, 6 bases. This CDR3 region has 15 residues. V shed 3 bases and J shed 9 bases, with 15 bases lying between them. Germline V gene lookup returns CDR1 KGHSH and CDR2 LQKENI. The CDR3 coding sequence is TGTGCCAGCTCACCGAGGGACACCCGAACTTCACCCCTCCACTTT. Translating gives CASSPRDTRTSPLHF.

The chain links TRBV5-1 to TRBJ2-3, with D perhaps TRBD1 (6 bases). The CDR3 totals 16 residues. Germline V CDR1 and CDR2: SGHRS, YFSETQ. Trimming removed 0 bases at V and 4 bases at J, with 15 bases between. DNA for the CDR3: TGCGCCAGCAGCTTGGGGGGTCAGGGGACGTCAGATACGCAGTATTTT. Its translation: CASSLGGQGTSDTQYF.